Listed below are T cell receptor beta chains from one sample, sequenced in a study of CD8 T cells in ankylosing spondylitis. TCRdb called the 5' RACE reads again in MiXCR, with one record for every CDR3 protein. The sample carries 250,000 to 300,000 distinct CDR3 sequences, over 15% recorded once. The sequenced sample was blood, either unsorted or a sorted T cell fraction (not recorded which). These receptors all come from a male donor with ankylosing spondylitis or in good health (not recorded which). Both conserved end residues are part of each CDR3. The order of the fields is clone size, V gene, D gene, J gene, CDR3 protein, CDR3 DNA. D genes are given only for firm matches. Part of the rows lack a size; the others show once, few, many or a class for expanded clones.

clone_size: .
v_call: TRBV20-1
d_call: .
j_call: TRBJ2-5
cdr3_aa: CSAQAQETQYF
cdr3_nt: TGCAGTGCTCAGGCCCAAGAGACCCAGTACTTC

clone_size: few
v_call: TRBV12-3/TRBV12-4
d_call: .
j_call: TRBJ1-2
cdr3_aa: CASSLNALYGGYTF
cdr3_nt: TGTGCCAGCAGTTTAAACGCCCTTTACGGGGGCTACACCTTC

clone_size: .
v_call: TRBV25-1
d_call: TRBD1
j_call: TRBJ1-5
cdr3_aa: CASRGQGMDQPQHF
cdr3_nt: TGTGCCAGCAGGGGACAGGGTATGGATCAGCCCCAGCATTTT

clone_size: few
v_call: TRBV28
d_call: .
j_call: TRBJ1-2
cdr3_aa: CAIGGGNTF
cdr3_nt: TGTGCCATTGGGGGGGGAAACACCTTC

clone_size: .
v_call: TRBV7-9
d_call: .
j_call: TRBJ1-1
cdr3_aa: CASRLSALSTEAFF
cdr3_nt: TGTGCCTCCCGTTTATCCGCCTTGAGCACTGAAGCTTTCTTT

clone_size: .
v_call: TRBV12-3/TRBV12-4
d_call: .
j_call: TRBJ1-1
cdr3_aa: CASSPDSLYMNTEAFF
cdr3_nt: TGTGCCAGCAGCCCCGACAGCCTCTATATGAACACTGAAGCTTTCTTT

clone_size: few
v_call: TRBV27
d_call: TRBD1
j_call: TRBJ2-5
cdr3_aa: CASSPLWTGGQETQYF
cdr3_nt: TGTGCCAGCAGTCCCCTATGGACAGGGGGGCAAGAGACCCAGTACTTC

clone_size: .
v_call: TRBV18
d_call: TRBD1
j_call: TRBJ2-1
cdr3_aa: CASSPETGRYEQFF
cdr3_nt: TGTGCCAGCTCACCAGAGACAGGGCGATATGAGCAGTTCTTC

clone_size: .
v_call: TRBV5-1
d_call: TRBD1
j_call: TRBJ2-1
cdr3_aa: CASSLGDSGHNEQFF
cdr3_nt: TGCGCCAGCAGCTTGGGGGACAGTGGACACAATGAGCAGTTCTTC

clone_size: .
v_call: TRBV24-1
d_call: .
j_call: TRBJ2-2
cdr3_aa: CATSDLWGEELFF
cdr3_nt: TGTGCCACCAGTGATTTGTGGGGGGAGGAGCTGTTTTTT

clone_size: .
v_call: TRBV11-2
d_call: .
j_call: TRBJ1-3
cdr3_aa: CASSLDPNPTANTIYF
cdr3_nt: TGTGCCAGCAGCTTAGATCCTAACCCGACGGCGAACACCATATATTTT

clone_size: .
v_call: TRBV5-1
d_call: TRBD2
j_call: TRBJ2-5
cdr3_aa: CASSLALLAGTETQYF
cdr3_nt: TGCGCCAGCAGCTTGGCCTTACTAGCGGGGACAGAGACCCAGTACTTC

clone_size: few
v_call: TRBV5-1
d_call: TRBD1
j_call: TRBJ2-5
cdr3_aa: CASSLRSGQGHQETQYF
cdr3_nt: TGCGCCAGCAGCCTACGCTCGGGACAGGGCCACCAAGAGACCCAGTACTTC

clone_size: many
v_call: TRBV29-1
d_call: .
j_call: TRBJ2-1
cdr3_aa: CSVDGLRSNNEQFF
cdr3_nt: TGCAGCGTTGACGGCCTCCGATCAAACAATGAGCAGTTCTTC

clone_size: .
v_call: TRBV12-3/TRBV12-4
d_call: TRBD1
j_call: TRBJ1-5
cdr3_aa: CASRGDSRNQPQHF
cdr3_nt: TGTGCCAGCAGGGGGGACAGCCGGAATCAGCCCCAGCATTTT

clone_size: few
v_call: TRBV4-2
d_call: TRBD2
j_call: TRBJ2-3
cdr3_aa: CASSQEAASGGDTQYF
cdr3_nt: TGTGCCAGCAGCCAAGAGGCGGCTAGCGGGGGTGATACGCAGTATTTT

clone_size: few
v_call: TRBV7-3
d_call: .
j_call: TRBJ1-2
cdr3_aa: CASSLGRGTQGYTF
cdr3_nt: TGTGCCAGCAGCTTAGGGCGGGGGACTCAGGGCTACACCTTC

clone_size: .
v_call: TRBV5-1
d_call: TRBD2
j_call: TRBJ2-3
cdr3_aa: CASSLWASGENTQYF
cdr3_nt: TGCGCCAGCAGCTTGTGGGCTAGCGGGGAGAATACGCAGTATTTT

clone_size: many
v_call: TRBV24-1
d_call: TRBD1
j_call: TRBJ2-1
cdr3_aa: CATSDPRDSSYNEQFF
cdr3_nt: TGTGCCACCAGTGATCCCCGGGACAGTTCCTACAATGAGCAGTTCTTC

clone_size: .
v_call: TRBV7-2
d_call: .
j_call: TRBJ1-4
cdr3_aa: CASSGQLEKLFF
cdr3_nt: TGTGCCAGCAGCGGACAGCTTGAAAAACTGTTTTTT

clone_size: few
v_call: TRBV7-2
d_call: .
j_call: TRBJ2-2
cdr3_aa: CASSLASTATGELFF
cdr3_nt: TGTGCCAGCAGCTTGGCTTCAACCGCTACCGGGGAGCTGTTTTTT

clone_size: many
v_call: TRBV15
d_call: TRBD2
j_call: TRBJ2-1
cdr3_aa: CATSTLSGSLYNEQFF
cdr3_nt: TGTGCCACCAGCACCCTTAGCGGGAGTCTCTACAATGAGCAGTTCTTC

clone_size: few
v_call: TRBV20-1
d_call: .
j_call: TRBJ2-3
cdr3_aa: CSARSGARTDTQYF
cdr3_nt: TGCAGTGCCCGTTCCGGGGCCCGCACAGATACGCAGTATTTT

clone_size: .
v_call: TRBV12-3/TRBV12-4
d_call: .
j_call: TRBJ1-1
cdr3_aa: CASSLKRGAFF
cdr3_nt: TGTGCCAGCAGTTTAAAGCGGGGCGCTTTCTTT

clone_size: few
v_call: TRBV4-1
d_call: TRBD2
j_call: TRBJ2-1
cdr3_aa: CASSQDFGGGFYNEQFF
cdr3_nt: TGCGCCAGCAGCCAAGATTTCGGGGGAGGGTTCTACAATGAGCAGTTCTTC

clone_size: .
v_call: TRBV10-3
d_call: TRBD1
j_call: TRBJ2-5
cdr3_aa: CAITQDRGQETQYF
cdr3_nt: TGTGCCATCACCCAGGACAGGGGACAAGAGACCCAGTACTTC

clone_size: few
v_call: TRBV6-5
d_call: .
j_call: TRBJ2-5
cdr3_aa: CASSYSSGQETQYF
cdr3_nt: TGTGCCAGCAGTTACTCCTCCGGACAAGAGACCCAGTACTTC